The 32 T cell receptor beta chains below come from one sample, sequenced in a study of T cell responses to AZD1222 COVID-19 vaccine. Assay: immunoSEQ multiplex PCR; the TCRdb copy retains only in-frame clones and omits some. Counted here are around 90,000 clones, about 93% occurring once; the ten biggest clones make up 4% to 6%. Material: peripheral blood, obtained on day 0 of MenACWY control vaccination. These receptor sequences come from an adult in good health.

This rearrangement joins TRBV2 to TRBJ2-1; D may be TRBD2 (7 bases). Trimming took 7 bases from V and 7 from J, leaving 17 bases between them. The CDR3 is made up of 14 amino acids. The germline V gene has CDR1 SNHLY and CDR2 FYNNEI. The CDR3 bases are TGTGCCAGCATTGGGGTAGGGGGGGAAAATGAGCAGTTCTTC. It translates to CASIGVGGENEQFF.

The rearrangement joins TRBV18 to TRBJ2-7, with D tentatively TRBD1 or TRBD2 (5 bases each). The CDR3 sequence is 13 residues long. V lost 6 bases and J 6 bases, leaving 15 bases between the germline ends. Germline CDR1 and CDR2: KGHSH and LQKENI. The CDR3 nucleotides are TGTGCCAGCTCGTCACCTGACGGGACCGAGCAGTACTTC. The encoded protein is CASSSPDGTEQYF.

The rearrangement uses TRBV28 and TRBJ1-6, with TRBD1 matching 8 bases. With V trimmed by 5 bases and J by 8 bases, 5 bases remained unmatched. Germline V lookup: CDR1 MDHEN, CDR2 SYDVKM. The CDR3 length is 14 residues. CDR3 sequence: CASSPLDRDSPLHF. CDR3 nucleotide sequence: TGTGCCAGCAGTCCTCTGGACAGGGATTCACCCCTCCACTTT. Using reference TRBV28 and TRBJ1-6 for the parts outside the CDR3, the full variable domain is DVKVTQSSRYLVKRTGEKVFLECVQDMDHENMFWYRQDPGLGLRLIYFSYDVKMKEKGDIPEGYSVSREKKERFSLILESASTNQTSMYLCASSPLDRDSPLHFGNGTRLTVT.

This clone showed up just once. This rearrangement joins TRBV5-4 to TRBJ2-1; D is possibly TRBD1 or TRBD2 (5 bases each). The V gene lost 0 bases and the J gene lost 3 bases, with 10 bases spanning the gap. Germline assignment: CDR1 SGHNT and CDR2 YYREEE (reference sequence). CDR3 length equals 15 residues. The CDR3 is CASSLGGTFYNEQFF. The CDR3 nucleotides are TGTGCCAGCAGCTTGGGGGGGACCTTCTACAATGAGCAGTTCTTC.

A single count supports this clone. The gene calls are TRBV7-8 and TRBJ2-3; 8 nucleotides align to TRBD2. With 2 bases clipped from V and 5 bases from J, the junction kept 6 bases outside the gene matches. CDR3 length: 15 amino acids. Germline loops: CDR1 SGHVS, CDR2 FQNEAQ. The CDR3 is CASSLRAGVRDTQYF. CDR3 sequence (DNA): TGTGCCAGCAGCTTACGAGCGGGAGTGAGAGATACGCAGTATTTT.

This clone was seen a few times. The chain couples TRBV10-3 to TRBJ1-5; D gene uncertain. The germline V and J ends were trimmed by 8 bases and 7 bases, with 12 bases remaining between them. The CDR3 has 12 amino acids. CDR1 ENHRY and CDR2 SYGVKD come from the germline V gene. As DNA, the CDR3 is TGTGCCATCGCTGGAGAGGCGCAGCCCCAGCATTTT. Translated, it gives CAIAGEAQPQHF.

This sequence joins TRBV6-5 and TRBJ2-7; D not certain. The germline CDR1 and CDR2 sequences are MNHEY and SVGAGI. CDR3 length equals 10 residues. The V gene lost 5 bases and the J gene lost 3 bases, with 2 bases spanning the gap. CDR3 in amino acids: CASSNYEQYF. CDR3 sequence (DNA): TGTGCCAGCAGTAACTACGAGCAGTACTTC.

This sequence joins TRBV4-2 and TRBJ2-1, with a weak D call TRBD2 (5 bases). CDR3 length: 17 residues. Trimming pared 0 bases from V and 0 bases from J, leaving 12 bases between. The germline V gene has CDR1 LGHNA and CDR2 YNFKEQ. Written as DNA, the CDR3 is TGTGCCAGCAGCCAAGATCTGAGCGGCAGCTCCTACAATGAGCAGTTCTTC. Translating gives CASSQDLSGSSYNEQFF.

The chain has TRBV18 and TRBJ1-1; D may be TRBD1 (5 bases). CDR3 length equals 12 residues. Trimming left V 2 bases short and J 7 bases short, with 8 bases between. Germline CDR1 and CDR2: KGHSH and LQKENI. Here the CDR3 reads CASSPLGDEAFF. CDR3 coding DNA: TGTGCCAGCTCACCATTGGGGGATGAAGCTTTCTTT.

The table lists this clone with a few counts. V gene TRBV24-1 combines with J gene TRBJ2-3; possible D gene TRBD2, 6 bases. The germline V gene encodes CDR1 KGHDR and CDR2 SFDVKD. V lost 7 bases and J 0 bases, leaving 10 bases between the germline ends. The CDR3 is 14 residues long. CDR3 amino acids: CATSGSLSTDTQYF. The CDR3 DNA follows: TGTGCCACCAGCGGGAGCCTTAGCACAGATACGCAGTATTTT.

There are a few counts of this clone. The rearrangement joins TRBV12-3 or TRBV12-4 to TRBJ1-2; possibly TRBD1 for D (5 bases). V lost 7 bases, J lost 2 bases, and 8 bases lay in between. The CDR3 spans 12 residues. CDR3 sequence (DNA): TGTGCCAGCAATGGGGACAACTATGGCTACACCTTC. It codes for CASNGDNYGYTF.

J is TRBJ2-3 and V is TRBV28; D unclear. The V end lost 1 base, the J end lost 5 bases, and 7 bases lay between the germline ends. Germline CDR1 MDHEN, CDR2 SYDVKM. The CDR3 runs 13 residues. CDR3 residues: CASSLLIGDTQYF. CDR3 bases: TGTGCCAGCAGTTTATTGATAGGAGATACGCAGTATTTT.

This clone was found once. The V and J genes are TRBV24-1 and TRBJ1-2, with D unclear. CDR1 is KGHDR, CDR2 SFDVKD, per germline. CDR3 length equals 13 residues. The V gene lost 1 base and the J gene lost 8 bases, with 10 bases spanning the gap. The CDR3 loop is CATSDLRERGYTF. The CDR3 DNA follows: TGTGCCACCAGTGATTTACGGGAGCGGGGCTACACCTTC.

The table lists this clone with a count of one. The V gene is TRBV18, the J gene TRBJ2-5; 8 bases align to TRBD2. CDR1 and CDR2 (germline): KGHSH, LQKENI. CDR3 size: 16 residues. With V trimmed by 0 bases and J by 2 bases, 5 bases remained unmatched. CDR3 DNA sequence: TGTGCCAGCTCACCACCGTCGGGGGGGCCGCAAGAGACCCAGTACTTC. Protein: CASSPPSGGPQETQYF.

This chain connects TRBV10-3 to TRBJ1-2; no firm D call. The CDR3 has 14 amino acids. Germline CDR1 and CDR2: ENHRY and SYGVKD. Trimming cost V 1 base and J 0 bases, with 6 bases left between them. CDR3 residues: CAISELGSNYGYTF. CDR3 nucleotide sequence: TGTGCCATCAGTGAGTTGGGGTCTAACTATGGCTACACCTTC.

V gene TRBV3-1 (or the pseudogene TRBV3-2) combines with J gene TRBJ1-2, with 8 positions matching TRBD1. V was clipped by 0 bases and J by 8 bases; unmatched bases: 8. The CDR3 spans 15 residues. Germline V lookup: CDR1 LGHDT, CDR2 YNNKEL (reference sequence). CDR3 sequence reads: CASSQEGTGMYGYTF. The DNA of the CDR3 is TGTGCCAGCAGCCAAGAGGGGACAGGCATGTACGGCTACACCTTC.

The chain links TRBV25-1 to TRBJ1-4; D gene uncertain. Trimming took off 3 bases at V and 1 base at J, with 15 bases between the two ends. The CDR3 is 17 amino acids. The germline V gene encodes CDR1 MGHDK and CDR2 SYGVNS. CDR3 loop: CASSDAGSNRTNEKLFF. As DNA, the CDR3 is TGTGCCAGCAGTGACGCCGGCAGCAATCGAACTAATGAAAAACTGTTTTTT.

The rearrangement joins TRBV7-2 to TRBJ2-1; 8 bases fit TRBD2. CDR1 and CDR2 from the germline V gene are SGHTA and FQGNSA. CDR3 length equals 14 residues. J lost 8 bases, V lost 3 bases, and 6 bases had no gene match. As DNA, the CDR3 is TGTGCCAGCAGCTTGAACGGGGGGGTCGATGAGCAGTTCTTC. As protein: CASSLNGGVDEQFF.

Notes on this clone: This sample also contains other DNA sequences that code for the same CDR3. The chain joins TRBV5-1 to TRBJ1-4; D uncertain. The V end lost 4 bases, the J end lost 7 bases, and 11 bases lay between the germline ends. The CDR3 has 13 residues. Germline V gives CDR1 SGHRS, CDR2 YFSETQ. The CDR3 region has the DNA TGCGCCAGCAGCCTGGAAACGGTTGAAAAACTGTTTTTT. Translating it yields CASSLETVEKLFF.

The V gene is TRBV6-5, the J gene TRBJ1-2, with TRBD1 matching over 10 bases. The trim removed 6 bases at V and 0 bases at J, leaving 4 bases unmatched. This CDR3 has 15 residues. Germline V gene lookup returns CDR1 MNHEY and CDR2 SVGAGI. The DNA for the CDR3 is TGTGCCAGCAGACTCGGACAGGGGGCTAACTATGGCTACACCTTC. This sequence encodes CASRLGQGANYGYTF.

CDR3 sequence: CASSFPNRGLIGEKLFF. CDR3 nucleotide sequence: TGTGCCAGCAGTTTCCCCAACAGGGGGCTAATTGGTGAAAAACTGTTTTTT. The chain carries TRBV28 and TRBJ1-4; TRBD1 matches 9 bases. The CDR3 runs to 17 residues. Losses at the gene ends were 3 bases for V and 7 bases for J; bases not matched to a gene: 12. Germline V lookup: CDR1 MDHEN, CDR2 SYDVKM.

The chain employs TRBV6-6 and TRBJ2-7, with a tentative D call TRBD1 (5 bases). Germline assignment: CDR1 MNHNY and CDR2 SVGAGI (reference sequence). This CDR3 is 13 amino acids long. Trimming removed 3 bases from V and 3 bases from J, with 9 bases in between. CDR3 protein: CASSYRDSYEQYF. CDR3 DNA sequence: TGTGCCAGCAGTTATCGCGACAGCTACGAGCAGTACTTC.

This chain connects TRBV6-5 to TRBJ1-1; no clear D. The CDR3 extends over 13 amino acids. V was trimmed by 8 bases and J by 1 base, leaving 11 bases between them. From germline, CDR1 is MNHEY and CDR2 SVGAGI. The CDR3 nucleotides are TGTGCCAGCGAGGGTGGCGCGAACACTGAAGCTTTCTTT. Protein sequence: CASEGGANTEAFF.

The chain joins TRBV29-1 to TRBJ1-2; D gene unclear. Germline assignment: CDR1 SQVTM and CDR2 ANQGSEA. The CDR3 spans 13 residues. The germline V and J ends were trimmed by 7 bases and 3 bases, with 15 bases remaining between them. Here the CDR3 DNA reads TGCAGCGCACTGAGCGGGATCGACTATGGCTACACCTTC. This encodes CSALSGIDYGYTF.

The chain joins TRBV7-9 to TRBJ2-1; the D gene is possibly TRBD1 (6 bases). The germline V gene encodes CDR1 SEHNR and CDR2 FQNEAQ (reference sequence). The CDR3 runs 18 residues. V was shortened by 2 bases and J by 0 bases, with 17 bases between the two germline ends. The CDR3 here is CASSLNLVGHSSYNEQFF. CDR3 nucleotides: TGTGCCAGCAGCTTAAACTTGGTGGGACATAGCTCCTACAATGAGCAGTTCTTC.

The chain joins TRBV7-2 to TRBJ2-7, with D unclear. Looked up from germline, CDR1 is SGHTA and CDR2 is FQGNSA. V was trimmed by 1 base and J by 0 bases, leaving 7 bases between them. This CDR3 region has 14 residues. CDR3 loop: CASSLDGRSYEQYF. DNA of the CDR3: TGTGCCAGCAGCTTAGACGGGCGCTCCTACGAGCAGTACTTC.

The V call is TRBV15, the J call TRBJ2-7, with TRBD1 matching 7 bases. CDR3 size: 14 residues. The germline gives CDR1 LNHNV, CDR2 YYDKDF (reference sequence). V was pared by 0 bases and J by 9 bases, with 8 bases of the junction left unmatched. The DNA for the CDR3 is TGTGCCACCAGCAGAGAGGCCACAGGGGTTGTGCAGTACTTC. Amino acid sequence: CATSREATGVVQYF.

The J gene is TRBJ1-5, the V gene TRBV6-2 or TRBV6-3; TRBD1 agrees at 7 bases. The CDR3 covers 17 residues. With V trimmed by 6 bases and J by 1 base, 12 bases remained unmatched. Germline CDR1 reads MNHEY; CDR2 reads SVGEGT. CDR3 DNA: TGTGCCAGCAGCTCTGCCAGGGGGGCAGGCAGCAATCAGCCCCAGCATTTT. As protein: CASSSARGAGSNQPQHF.

The chain carries TRBV5-1 and TRBJ2-1; 7 positions match TRBD2. The V and J ends lost 5 bases and 8 bases, in that order; junction bases with no gene match: 4. CDR1 is SGHRS, CDR2 YFSETQ, per germline. The CDR3 extends over 12 amino acids. The CDR3 loop is CASRGEGHEQFF. CDR3 coding DNA: TGCGCCAGCAGGGGGGAGGGCCATGAGCAGTTCTTC.

The chain couples TRBV5-1 to TRBJ2-1; unclear D gene. The CDR3 spans 12 residues. V lost 4 bases and J lost 8, with 10 bases in between. Germline lookup yields CDR1 SGHRS and CDR2 YFSETQ. This CDR3 is CASSPDRDEQFF. The DNA of the CDR3 is TGCGCCAGCAGCCCTGACCGGGATGAGCAGTTCTTC.

The chain couples TRBV5-1 to TRBJ2-6; D is uncertain. Trimming cost V 0 bases and J 0 bases, with 7 bases left between them. The CDR3 length is 16 residues. Germline CDR1 reads SGHRS; CDR2 reads YFSETQ. This CDR3 is CASSLVQTSGANVLTF. CDR3 in DNA: TGCGCCAGCAGCTTGGTTCAAACCTCTGGGGCCAACGTCCTGACTTTC. The whole variable domain, remainder taken from reference TRBV5-1 and TRBJ2-6, is KAGVTQTPRYLIKTRGQQVTLSCSPISGHRSVSWYQQTPGQGLQFLFEYFSETQRNKGNFPGRFSGRQFSNSRSEMNVSTLELGDSALYLCASSLVQTSGANVLTFGAGSRLTVL.

The chain joins TRBV14 to TRBJ2-1; D unclear. Trimming shortened V by 0 bases and J by 9 bases, and 9 bases separated the two germline ends. From germline, CDR1 is SGHDN and CDR2 FVKESK. This CDR3 comprises 13 residues. This CDR3 reads CASSQELIGEQFF. The CDR3 region has the DNA TGTGCCAGCAGCCAAGAACTAATTGGTGAGCAGTTCTTC.